This TCR beta chain was found in a study of metastatic and nonmetastatic thyroid tumors. TCRdb re-called clones via MiXCR from the PCR reads. The sample consists of about 93,000 clones, roughly 13% of them appearing once. Trimming left V 6 bases short and J 0 bases short, with 8 bases between. The CDR3 is 12 residues long. Germline V gene lookup returns CDR1 SQVTM and CDR2 ANQGSEA. This clone has a count of ten or more. Every patient was untreated before thyroid surgery. This TCR came from a female donor with papillary thyroid cancer or a benign thyroid nodule (not recorded which). Some clones in this sample may be carry-over from other donors' samples. The sequenced sample was blood. The rearrangement links TRBV29-1 to TRBJ1-2; no firm D call. Written as DNA, the CDR3 is TGCAGCGTCGGACCGCCTAACTATGGCTACACCTTC. Translated, it gives CSVGPPNYGYTF.